This TCR beta chain was observed in a study of cytomegalovirus exposure and HLA in healthy donors. Study findings and constraints: A later analysis found most CMV-associated TCR beta chains apparently HLA-restricted. Cytomegalovirus-associated TCR beta chains were listed, numbering 164.

The count of this clone is one. Its matching antigen is unknown. Amplification used 60 Vbeta primers and 13 Jbeta primers. Method: immunoSEQ multiplex PCR; TCRdb's copy keeps in-frame clones and lacks some. In the table there are approximately 150,000 clones, over 60% of which are singletons. The V gene end was trimmed by 7 bases and the J gene end by 5 bases; junction bases not matched to a gene: 7. The CDR3 runs 13 residues. CDR1 and CDR2 from the germline V gene are MNHEY and SVGAGI. V gene TRBV6-5 combines with J gene TRBJ2-7; 8 nucleotides line up with TRBD1. This clonotype originated in a male donor in good health and CMV-seronegative. The specimen sequenced was PBMCs. The CDR3 here is CASTNPGGNEQYF. CDR3 nucleotide sequence: TGTGCCAGCACCAATCCAGGGGGCAACGAGCAGTACTTC.